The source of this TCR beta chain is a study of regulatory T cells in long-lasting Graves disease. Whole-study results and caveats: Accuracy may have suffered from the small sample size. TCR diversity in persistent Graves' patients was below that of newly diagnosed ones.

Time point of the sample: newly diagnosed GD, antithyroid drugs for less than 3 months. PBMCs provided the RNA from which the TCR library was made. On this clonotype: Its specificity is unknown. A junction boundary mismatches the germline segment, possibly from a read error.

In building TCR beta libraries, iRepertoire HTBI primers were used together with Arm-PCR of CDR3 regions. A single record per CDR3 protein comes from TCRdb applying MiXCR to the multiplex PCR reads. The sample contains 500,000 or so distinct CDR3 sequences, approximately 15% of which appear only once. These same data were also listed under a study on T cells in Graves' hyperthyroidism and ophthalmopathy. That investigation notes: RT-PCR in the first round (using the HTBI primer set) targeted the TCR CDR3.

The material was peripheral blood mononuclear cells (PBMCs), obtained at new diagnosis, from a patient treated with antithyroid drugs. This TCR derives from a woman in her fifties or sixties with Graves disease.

The CDR3 here is CASGVGLFGGVTGELFF. CDR3 sequence (DNA): TGTGCCAGCGGCGTAGGTTTGTTCGGGGGTGTTACCGGGGAGCTGTTTTTT. The gene calls are TRBV9 and TRBJ2-2; TRBD2 might be the D (6 bases). CDR1 SGDLS and CDR2 YYNGEE come from the germline V gene. CDR3 length equals 17 residues.